This T cell receptor beta chain was observed in a study of shared clonotypes between healthy human individuals. Per the study methods: Because ImmunoSEQ provided only junction sequences with no quality scores, the filtering differed. Generated by immunoSEQ multiplex PCR, the TCRdb table keeps only in-frame clones and is missing some. For V, J and clone size, that table is used; D and trimming come from the DNA. The data contain millions of clones, roughly 96% of them singletons. Germline V gene data show CDR1 as SNHLY and CDR2 as FYNNEI. The ends were cut back, 1 base at V and 2 bases at J, with 2 bases in the middle. The CDR3 is 13 amino acids.

The rearrangement links TRBV2 to TRBJ2-2; D is unresolved. The clonotype originates from a man aged 18 to 35 in good health. The sequenced material came from naive CD4+ T cells sorted from blood. Subset noted: CD45RA+ positively selected. CDR3 sequence reads: CASSEDNTGELFF. In DNA, the CDR3 is TGTGCCAGCAGTGAAGACAACACCGGGGAGCTGTTTTTT.